This T cell receptor beta chain came from a study of Graves' ophthalmopathy and Graves' hyperthyroidism (dated by TCRdb to between 2018 and 2020). About the study as a whole: Peripheral blood was collected before any treatment was given, at the time of initial diagnosis. The study used signatures of the TCR beta repertoire to tell Graves' ophthalmopathy apart from Graves' hyperthyroidism and to predict which patients would progress to ophthalmopathy. In total, approximately 130 blood samples were TCR-sequenced: approximately 42 ophthalmopathy, roughly 77 hyperthyroidism and around 17 hyperthyroidism-to-ophthalmopathy patients. To explore V-J signatures that distinguish ophthalmopathy from hyperthyroidism, a discovery set of 95 to 100 patients was enrolled, made up of 40 to 45 with ophthalmopathy and some 60 with stable hyperthyroidism. The independent validation cohort included approximately 19 hyperthyroidism patients plus 17 patients who later progressed from hyperthyroidism to ophthalmopathy. T-cell repertoires of thyroid tissue and blood were compared in over five hyperthyroidism patients. Following sample collection, hyperthyroidism patients were given methimazole at a starting dose of 30 mg daily, and ophthalmopathy patients were given high-dose intravenous methylprednisolone. Beyond this particular receptor, the publication reports: In cross-validation, the 13-signature model distinguished ophthalmopathy from stable hyperthyroidism with about 90% sensitivity and around 81% specificity, and in the test set the corresponding values were approximately 80% and 68%. In validation, the model predicted ophthalmopathy progression with about 71% sensitivity and roughly 78% specificity; around twelve predicted patients were CT-confirmed with GO in a median of about 6.2 months. Among expanded thyroid clonotypes with frequency above 0.001, most also showed up in blood, which suggests that blood repertoires may reflect the thyroid immune response. No statistical method was used to set the sample size in advance, and the investigators knew which group each participant was assigned to.

Patients with ophthalmopathy had moderately to severely active disease, with a Clinical Activity Score of 3 or more, a NOSPECS grade of 4 or more, and a disease duration of less than 3 months. Patients with other autoimmune diseases, uncontrolled infections, pregnancy or lactation were excluded. Clinical symptoms, serum thyroxine, TRAb, thyroid ultrasound and orbital computed tomography were used for diagnosis. Ficoll-Paque density gradient centrifugation was used to isolate PBMCs from about 9.4 ml of fresh peripheral blood. Trizol reagent was used to extract the total RNA, and its quality was then checked on an Agilent 2100 Bioanalyzer. Turning to this clonotype: Its antigen specificity is not known. Per-base qualities were not stored, and no clone one base away is much larger.

TCR beta CDR3 regions were amplified from RNA transcripts for repertoire sequencing. A first-round RT-PCR used HTBI primers with the Qiagen OneStep RT-PCR kit, followed by a second-round multiplex PCR, size selection and purification. Libraries were sequenced on an Illumina HiSeq2000 using paired-end 100 bp reads. The published analysis was carried out like this. SOAPnuke was used for read processing, and reads with adapters, uncalled bases, a mean Phred below 15, or no exact constant-primer or identifier match were discarded. COPE v1.2.5 was used to merge the high-quality paired reads. Unique nucleotide sequences were defined as clonotypes and aligned to IMGT TRB V, D and J references using MiTCR v1.1. The analysis was limited to V-J combinations with a frequency above 0.0001, which together covered 99.2% of repertoires. For each V-J combination, a TCR clonal expansion and chaos score was defined as F50 clonal expansion divided by the chaos observed in the TCRdist matrix. Welch's t-statistics and random forest were used to narrow the features down to more than 10 V-J combinations, which were then fed into a naive Bayes classifier. The similarity between thyroid and blood repertoires was quantified using the Morisita-Horn index. The public reads were reanalyzed by TCRdb: fastp trimming at Q25, MiXCR alignment, in-frame beta chains only. Each record represents a unique CDR3 protein, reported with the most common genes and DNA among its rows. The V and J calls reflect TCRdb's pipeline rather than the authors' work. Here the sample has approximately 700,000 distinct CDR3 sequences; approximately 40% occur a single time. The ten largest account for roughly 46% of the sample.

Trimming takes 6 bases from V and 2 bases from J, and the germline ends sit 9 bases apart. Taken from cysteine to phenylalanine, the CDR3 has 12 residues. Kept here is only the CDR3 DNA, which spans 36 bases and is read in frame from base 1. The germline V gene (reference sequence) supplies CDR1 DFQATT and CDR2 SNEGSKA. The sequence joins TRBV20-1 to TRBJ2-3; the D gene is unclear. Sequencing used peripheral blood. This receptor was identified in an adult man with Graves' ophthalmopathy. The CDR3 reads as follows: CSAARITDTQYF. At the DNA level, the sequence is TGCAGTGCCGCCCGTATCACAGATACGCAGTATTTT.